The source of this TCR beta chain is a study of blood T cell repertoires in COVID-19. Seattle enrolled patients during active infection and tracked them longitudinally. Original processing notes: Reference gene primer amplification gave nucleated cell count estimates. Profiled with immunoSEQ multiplex PCR; TCRdb holds only in-frame clones, not every one. The V and J calls and the clone size are those of that table, but D and trimming were determined from the DNA. The repertoire holds approximately 110,000 clones, with roughly 85% as singletons. The CDR3 extends over 16 amino acids. CDR1 and CDR2 from the germline V gene are SGHNT and YYREEE (reference sequence). V trimming: 5 bases; J trimming: 0 bases; junction bases outside the gene matches: 4.

This clonotype originated in a woman aged 80 or over with COVID-19, enrolled during active disease. V usage is TRBV5-4 and J usage is TRBJ1-4, with TRBD1 matching 10 bases. Source material: peripheral blood. CDR3 residues: CASSRQGAATNEKLFF. The DNA of the CDR3 is TGTGCCAGCAGTCGACAGGGGGCTGCAACTAATGAAAAACTGTTTTTT.